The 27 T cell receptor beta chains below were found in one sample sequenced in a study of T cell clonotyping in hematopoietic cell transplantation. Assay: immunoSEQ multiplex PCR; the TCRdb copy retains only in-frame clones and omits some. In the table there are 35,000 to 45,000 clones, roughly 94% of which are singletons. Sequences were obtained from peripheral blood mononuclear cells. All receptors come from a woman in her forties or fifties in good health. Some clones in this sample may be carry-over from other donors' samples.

This CDR3 reads CASRAADWGANTGELFF. In nucleotides, the CDR3 is TGTGCCAGCAGAGCCGCTGACTGGGGGGCTAACACCGGGGAGCTGTTTTTT. This chain uses TRBV28 with TRBJ2-2, with D possibly called TRBD1 or TRBD2 (6 bases each). This CDR3 region has 17 residues. CDR1 and CDR2 (germline): MDHEN, SYDVKM. V was trimmed by 6 bases and J by 2 bases, leaving 19 bases between them.

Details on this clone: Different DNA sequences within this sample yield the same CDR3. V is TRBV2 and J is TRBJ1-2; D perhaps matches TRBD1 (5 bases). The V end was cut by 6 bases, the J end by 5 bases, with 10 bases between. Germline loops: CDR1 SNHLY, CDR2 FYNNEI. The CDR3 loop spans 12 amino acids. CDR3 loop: CASSKQAYGYTF. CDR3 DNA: TGTGCCAGCAGCAAACAGGCTTATGGCTACACCTTC.

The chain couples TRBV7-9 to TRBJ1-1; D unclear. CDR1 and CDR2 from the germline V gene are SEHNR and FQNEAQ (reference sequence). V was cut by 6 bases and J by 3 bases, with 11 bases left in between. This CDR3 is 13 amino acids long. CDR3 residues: CASRALGDTEAFF. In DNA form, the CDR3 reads TGTGCCAGCAGAGCTCTTGGGGACACTGAAGCTTTCTTT.

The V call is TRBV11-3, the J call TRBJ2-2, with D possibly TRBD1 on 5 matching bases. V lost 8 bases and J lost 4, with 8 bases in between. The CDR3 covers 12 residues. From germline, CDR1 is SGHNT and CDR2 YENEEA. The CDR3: CASLRGTGELFF. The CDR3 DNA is TGTGCCAGCCTAAGGGGCACCGGGGAGCTGTTTTTT.

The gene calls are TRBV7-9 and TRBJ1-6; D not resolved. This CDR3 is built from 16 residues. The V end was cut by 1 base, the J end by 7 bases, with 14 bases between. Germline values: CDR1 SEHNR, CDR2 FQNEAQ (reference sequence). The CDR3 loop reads CASSLVPKVANSPLHF. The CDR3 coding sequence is TGTGCCAGCAGCTTAGTCCCAAAGGTGGCCAATTCACCCCTCCACTTT.

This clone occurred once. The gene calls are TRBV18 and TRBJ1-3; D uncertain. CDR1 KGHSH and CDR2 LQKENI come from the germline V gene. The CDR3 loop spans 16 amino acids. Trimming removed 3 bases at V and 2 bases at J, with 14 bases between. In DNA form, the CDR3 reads TGTGCCAGCTCACCCTCCTCCCCTGGAGCTGGAAACACCATATATTTT. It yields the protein CASSPSSPGAGNTIYF.

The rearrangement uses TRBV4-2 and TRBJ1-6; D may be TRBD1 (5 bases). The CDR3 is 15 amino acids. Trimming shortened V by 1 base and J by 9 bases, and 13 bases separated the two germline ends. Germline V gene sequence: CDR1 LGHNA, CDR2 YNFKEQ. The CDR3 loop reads CASSQARDLSSPLHF. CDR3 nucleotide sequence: TGTGCCAGCAGCCAAGCGAGGGACTTGAGTTCACCCCTCCACTTT.

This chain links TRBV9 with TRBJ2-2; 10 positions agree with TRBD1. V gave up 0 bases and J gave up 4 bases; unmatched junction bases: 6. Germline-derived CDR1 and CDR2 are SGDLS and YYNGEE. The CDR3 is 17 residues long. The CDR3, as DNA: TGTGCCAGCAGCGTAGCCTTTGGGACAGGGGCCACCGGGGAGCTGTTTTTT. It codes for CASSVAFGTGATGELFF. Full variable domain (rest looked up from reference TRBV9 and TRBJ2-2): DSGVTQTPKHLITATGQRVTLRCSPRSGDLSVYWYQQSLDQGLQFLIQYYNGEERAKGNILERFSAQQFPDLHSELNLSSLELGDSALYFCASSVAFGTGATGELFFGEGSRLTVL.

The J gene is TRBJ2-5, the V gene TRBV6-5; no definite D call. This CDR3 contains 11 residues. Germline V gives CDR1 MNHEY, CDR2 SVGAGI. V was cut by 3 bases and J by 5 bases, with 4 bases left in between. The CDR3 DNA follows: TGTGCCAGCAGTTATGGGGAGACCCAGTACTTC. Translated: CASSYGETQYF.

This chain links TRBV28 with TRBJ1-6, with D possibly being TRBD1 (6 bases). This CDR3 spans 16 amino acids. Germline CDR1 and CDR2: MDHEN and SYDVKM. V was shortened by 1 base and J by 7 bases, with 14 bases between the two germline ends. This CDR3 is CASSLSRQGWNSPLHF. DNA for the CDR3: TGTGCCAGCAGTTTATCGCGCCAGGGGTGGAATTCACCCCTCCACTTT. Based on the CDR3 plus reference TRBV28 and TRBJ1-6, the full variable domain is DVKVTQSSRYLVKRTGEKVFLECVQDMDHENMFWYRQDPGLGLRLIYFSYDVKMKEKGDIPEGYSVSREKKERFSLILESASTNQTSMYLCASSLSRQGWNSPLHFGNGTRLTVT.

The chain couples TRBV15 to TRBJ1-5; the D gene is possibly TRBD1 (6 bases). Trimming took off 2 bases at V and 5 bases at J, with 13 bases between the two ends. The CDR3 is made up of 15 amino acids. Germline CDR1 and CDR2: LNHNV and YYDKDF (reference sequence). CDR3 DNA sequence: TGTGCCACCAGCAGAACAGGGATGGGATATCAGCCCCAGCATTTT. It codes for CATSRTGMGYQPQHF.

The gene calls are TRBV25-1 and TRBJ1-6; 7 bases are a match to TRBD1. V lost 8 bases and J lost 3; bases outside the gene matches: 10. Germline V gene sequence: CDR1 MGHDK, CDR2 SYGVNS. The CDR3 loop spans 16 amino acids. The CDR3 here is CASPHARTGYNSPLHF. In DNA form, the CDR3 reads TGTGCCAGCCCGCACGCCCGGACAGGCTATAATTCACCCCTCCACTTT.

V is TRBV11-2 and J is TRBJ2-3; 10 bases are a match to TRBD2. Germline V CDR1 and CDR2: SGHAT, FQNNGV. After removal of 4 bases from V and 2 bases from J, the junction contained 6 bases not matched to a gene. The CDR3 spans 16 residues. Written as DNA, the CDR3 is TGTGCCAGCAGCTCGCGGACTAGCGGCTACACAGATACGCAGTATTTT. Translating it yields CASSSRTSGYTDTQYF.

CDR3: CASSPRDTGGETQYF. The CDR3 DNA is TGTGCCAGTAGTCCCCGGGACACAGGCGGGGAGACCCAGTACTTC. The chain links TRBV5-6 to TRBJ2-5; weak D call: TRBD1 (6 bases). Germline CDR1 SGHDT, CDR2 YYEEEE. The CDR3 spans 15 residues. The germline V and J ends were trimmed by 8 bases and 5 bases, with 22 bases remaining between them.

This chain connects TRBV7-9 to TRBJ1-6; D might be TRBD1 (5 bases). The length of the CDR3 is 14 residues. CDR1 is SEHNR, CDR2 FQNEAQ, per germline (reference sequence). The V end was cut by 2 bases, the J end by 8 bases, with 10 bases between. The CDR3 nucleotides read TGTGCCAGCAGCTTACTAGGGGAGCATTCACCCCTCCACTTT. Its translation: CASSLLGEHSPLHF.

The CDR3 sequence: CASSIEAVGNQPQHF. CDR3 sequence (DNA): TGTGCCAGTAGTATAGAGGCCGTGGGCAATCAGCCCCAGCATTTT. The chain links TRBV19 to TRBJ1-5; D gene uncertain. Germline loops: CDR1 LNHDA, CDR2 SQIVND (reference sequence). The V end was cut by 0 bases, the J end by 2 bases, with 8 bases between. The CDR3 is made up of 15 amino acids.

The CDR3 loop is CASSDIKTENTEAFF. The CDR3 coding sequence is TGTGCCAGCAGCGACATTAAGACAGAGAACACTGAAGCTTTCTTT. V and J are TRBV7-2 and TRBJ1-1; tentative D call: TRBD1 (5 bases). This CDR3 region has 15 residues. V was pared by 5 bases and J by 1 base, with 14 bases between. Germline values: CDR1 SGHTA, CDR2 FQGNSA.

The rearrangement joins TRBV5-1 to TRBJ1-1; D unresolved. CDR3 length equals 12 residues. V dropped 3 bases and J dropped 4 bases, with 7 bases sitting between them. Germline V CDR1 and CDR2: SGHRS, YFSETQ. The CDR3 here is CASSSDSTEAFF. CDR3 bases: TGCGCCAGCAGCTCGGACTCCACTGAAGCTTTCTTT. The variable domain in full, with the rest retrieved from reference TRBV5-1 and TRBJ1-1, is KAGVTQTPRYLIKTRGQQVTLSCSPISGHRSVSWYQQTPGQGLQFLFEYFSETQRNKGNFPGRFSGRQFSNSRSEMNVSTLELGDSALYLCASSSDSTEAFFGQGTRLTVV.

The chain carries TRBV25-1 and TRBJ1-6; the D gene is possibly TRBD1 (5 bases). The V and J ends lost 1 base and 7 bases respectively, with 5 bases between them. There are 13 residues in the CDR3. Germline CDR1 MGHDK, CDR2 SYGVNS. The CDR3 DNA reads TGTGCCAGCAGTGAATGGGGGAATTCACCCCTCCACTTT. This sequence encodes CASSEWGNSPLHF.

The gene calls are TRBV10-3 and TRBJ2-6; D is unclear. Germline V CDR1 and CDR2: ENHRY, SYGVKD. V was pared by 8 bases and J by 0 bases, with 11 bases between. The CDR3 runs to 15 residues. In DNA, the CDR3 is TGTGCCATCGCCGCACCAAGCTCTGGGGCCAACGTCCTGACTTTC. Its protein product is CAIAAPSSGANVLTF.

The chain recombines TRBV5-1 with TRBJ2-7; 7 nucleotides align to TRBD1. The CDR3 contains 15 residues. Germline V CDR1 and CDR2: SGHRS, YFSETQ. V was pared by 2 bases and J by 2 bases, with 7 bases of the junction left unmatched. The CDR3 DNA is TGCGCCAGCAGCTTTGGGACAGCCATCCCCTACGAGCAGTACTTC. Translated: CASSFGTAIPYEQYF.

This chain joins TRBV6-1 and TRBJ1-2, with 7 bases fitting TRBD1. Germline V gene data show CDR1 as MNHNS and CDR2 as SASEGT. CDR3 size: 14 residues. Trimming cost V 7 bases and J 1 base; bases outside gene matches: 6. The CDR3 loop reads CASTKGQSNYGYTF. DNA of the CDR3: TGTGCCAGCACCAAGGGACAGAGTAACTATGGCTACACCTTC.

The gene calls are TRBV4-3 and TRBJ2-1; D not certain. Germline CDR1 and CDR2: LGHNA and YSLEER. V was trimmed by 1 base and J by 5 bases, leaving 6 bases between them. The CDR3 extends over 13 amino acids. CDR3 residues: CASSQGPDNEQFF. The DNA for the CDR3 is TGCGCCAGCAGCCAAGGGCCGGACAATGAGCAGTTCTTC.

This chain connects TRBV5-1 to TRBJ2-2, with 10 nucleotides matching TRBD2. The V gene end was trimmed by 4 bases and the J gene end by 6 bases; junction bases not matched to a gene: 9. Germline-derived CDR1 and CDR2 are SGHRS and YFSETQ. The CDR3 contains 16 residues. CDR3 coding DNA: TGCGCCAGCAGCCTACTAGCGGGGACCTCTTCCGGGGAGCTGTTTTTT. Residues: CASSLLAGTSSGELFF.

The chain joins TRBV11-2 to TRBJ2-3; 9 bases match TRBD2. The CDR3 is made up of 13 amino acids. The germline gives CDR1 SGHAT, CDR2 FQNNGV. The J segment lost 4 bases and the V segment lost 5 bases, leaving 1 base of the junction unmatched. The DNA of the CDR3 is TGTGCCAGCAGCACTAGCGGGTCAGATACGCAGTATTTT. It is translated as CASSTSGSDTQYF.

For the CDR3, the DNA is TGTGCCAGCAGACGCCTCGCCGAGGGCCCCACTAATGAAAAACTGTTTTTT. Amino acid sequence: CASRRLAEGPTNEKLFF. The V gene is TRBV6-7, the J gene TRBJ1-4; unclear D gene. TRBV6-7 is an ORF for which the function is uncertain. The CDR3 extends over 17 amino acids. Trimming removed 6 bases from V and 2 bases from J, with 19 bases in between.

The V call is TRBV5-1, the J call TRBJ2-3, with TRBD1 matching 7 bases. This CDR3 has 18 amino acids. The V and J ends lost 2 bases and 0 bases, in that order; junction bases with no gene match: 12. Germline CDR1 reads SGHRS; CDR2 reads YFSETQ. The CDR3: CASSFGQVRTISTDTQYF. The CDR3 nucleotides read TGCGCCAGCAGCTTTGGACAGGTTCGAACTATTAGCACAGATACGCAGTATTTT. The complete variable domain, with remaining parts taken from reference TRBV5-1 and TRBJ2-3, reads KAGVTQTPRYLIKTRGQQVTLSCSPISGHRSVSWYQQTPGQGLQFLFEYFSETQRNKGNFPGRFSGRQFSNSRSEMNVSTLELGDSALYLCASSFGQVRTISTDTQYFGPGTRLTVL.